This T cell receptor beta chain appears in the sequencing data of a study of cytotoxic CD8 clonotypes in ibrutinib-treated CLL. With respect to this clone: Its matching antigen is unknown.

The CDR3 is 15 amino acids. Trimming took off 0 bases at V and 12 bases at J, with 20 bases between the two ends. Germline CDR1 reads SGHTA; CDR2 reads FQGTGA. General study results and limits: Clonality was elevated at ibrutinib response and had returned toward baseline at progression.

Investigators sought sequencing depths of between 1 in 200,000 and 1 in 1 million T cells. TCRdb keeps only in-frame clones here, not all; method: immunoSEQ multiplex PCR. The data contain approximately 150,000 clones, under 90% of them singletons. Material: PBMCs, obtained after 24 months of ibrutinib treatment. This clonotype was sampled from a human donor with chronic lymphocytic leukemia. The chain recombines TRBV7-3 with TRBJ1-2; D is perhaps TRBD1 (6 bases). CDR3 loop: CASSLTVDTDGGHTF. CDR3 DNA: TGTGCCAGCAGCTTAACGGTGGACACCGATGGGGGGCACACCTTC.